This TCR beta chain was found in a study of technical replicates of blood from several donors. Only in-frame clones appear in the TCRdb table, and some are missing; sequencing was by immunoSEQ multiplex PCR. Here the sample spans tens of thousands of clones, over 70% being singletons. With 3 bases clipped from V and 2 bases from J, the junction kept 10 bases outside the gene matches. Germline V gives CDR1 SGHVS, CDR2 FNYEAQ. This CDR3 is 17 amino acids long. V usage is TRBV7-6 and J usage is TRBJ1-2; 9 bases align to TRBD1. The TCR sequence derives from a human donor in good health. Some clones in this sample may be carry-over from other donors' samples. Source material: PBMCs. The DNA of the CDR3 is TGTGCCAGCAGCTTGGAGACAGGGGGGGATAGGAACTATGGCTACACCTTC. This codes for CASSLETGGDRNYGYTF.